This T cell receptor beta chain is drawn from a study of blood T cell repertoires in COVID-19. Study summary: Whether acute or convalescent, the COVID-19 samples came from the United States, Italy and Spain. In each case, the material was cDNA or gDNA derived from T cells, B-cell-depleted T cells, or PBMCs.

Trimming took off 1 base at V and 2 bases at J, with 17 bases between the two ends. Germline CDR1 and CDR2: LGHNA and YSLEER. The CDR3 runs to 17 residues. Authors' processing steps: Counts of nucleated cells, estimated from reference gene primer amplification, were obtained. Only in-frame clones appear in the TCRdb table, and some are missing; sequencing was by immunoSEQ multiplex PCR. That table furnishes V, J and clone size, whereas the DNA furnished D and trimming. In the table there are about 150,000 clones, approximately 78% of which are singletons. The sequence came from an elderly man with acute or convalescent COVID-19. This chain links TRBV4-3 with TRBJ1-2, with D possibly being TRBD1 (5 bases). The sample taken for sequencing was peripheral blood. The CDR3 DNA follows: TGCGCCAGCAGCCAAGGGGGAAGGAGCAGGGCCAACTATGGCTACACCTTC. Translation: CASSQGGRSRANYGYTF.